Following are 17 T cell receptor beta chains from one sample sequenced in a study of CD8 T cells in ankylosing spondylitis. TCRdb ran MiXCR on the 5' RACE reads and lists one entry per CDR3 protein. The sample lists about 360,000 distinct CDR3 sequences, approximately 22% seen once, with 13% in the top ten. Sequenced input: blood, either unsorted or a sorted T cell fraction (not recorded which). The receptors derive from a male donor with ankylosing spondylitis or in good health (not recorded which).

The CDR3 sequence: CASSFVWPGLDGQYF. Written as DNA, the CDR3 is TGTGCCAGCAGTTTCGTATGGCCGGGGTTGGACGGGCAGTACTTC. The chain uses TRBV12-3 or TRBV12-4 and TRBJ2-7, with a weak D call TRBD2 (5 bases). This CDR3 region has 15 residues. V was clipped by 3 bases and J by 9 bases, with 21 bases between them.

J is TRBJ2-3 and V is TRBV4-2, with TRBD2 matching over 9 bases. Germline V gene lookup returns CDR1 LGHNA and CDR2 YNFKEQ. The CDR3 has 16 residues. V shed 5 bases, J shed 0 bases, and the junction held 6 bases outside the gene matches. The CDR3 coding sequence is TGTGCCAGCAGCTCCGCAGCGGGGGGAAGCACAGATACGCAGTATTTT. As protein: CASSSAAGGSTDTQYF.

The V and J genes are TRBV5-1 and TRBJ2-5; D call uncertain. V was cut by 5 bases and J by 5 bases, with 13 bases left in between. Germline V gene sequence: CDR1 SGHRS, CDR2 YFSETQ. The length of the CDR3 is 13 residues. The CDR3 sequence is CASSEKGWETQYF. The CDR3 DNA reads TGCGCCAGCAGTGAGAAAGGGTGGGAGACCCAGTACTTC. Complete variable domain (other parts from reference TRBV5-1 and TRBJ2-5): KAGVTQTPRYLIKTRGQQVTLSCSPISGHRSVSWYQQTPGQGLQFLFEYFSETQRNKGNFPGRFSGRQFSNSRSEMNVSTLELGDSALYLCASSEKGWETQYFGPGTRLLVL.

The CDR3 loop is CASSMKNRDTRRETQYF. The CDR3 DNA sequence: TGTGCCAGCAGTATGAAGAACCGGGACACAAGACGCGAGACCCAGTACTTC. V gene TRBV5-5 combines with J gene TRBJ2-5; perhaps TRBD1 as D (6 bases). V was pared by 5 bases and J by 5 bases, with 25 bases between. CDR3 length equals 17 residues. Germline-derived CDR1 and CDR2 are SGHKS and YYEKEE (reference sequence).

This chain connects TRBV15 to TRBJ2-3; 9 bases agree with TRBD1. J was trimmed by 7 bases and V by 1 base; bases with no gene match: 9. Germline V lookup: CDR1 LNHNV, CDR2 YYDKDF (reference sequence). The CDR3 contains 16 residues. The CDR3 protein is CATSRAPDRGLYTQYF. DNA for the CDR3: TGTGCCACCAGCAGAGCCCCTGACAGGGGGTTATATACGCAGTATTTT.

CDR3 nucleotides: TGCGCCAGCAACCAAAGGAGGGCCCACGAGCAGTACTTC. Protein sequence: CASNQRRAHEQYF. J is TRBJ2-7 and V is TRBV10-1, with D perhaps TRBD2 (6 bases). The CDR3 sequence is 13 residues long. The V gene's germline CDR1 is WNHNN and CDR2 SYGVQD (reference sequence). V lost 7 bases and J lost 5, with 15 bases in between.

This clonotype occurred many times. The gene calls are TRBV12-3 or TRBV12-4 and TRBJ2-1; no firm D call. V dropped 4 bases and J dropped 8 bases, with 12 bases sitting between them. The CDR3 has 13 amino acids. The CDR3 loop is CASSSLSADEQFF. In DNA form, the CDR3 reads TGTGCCAGCAGTTCTCTATCCGCGGATGAGCAGTTCTTC.

This chain joins TRBV9 and TRBJ2-1, with 8 bases lining up with TRBD2. This CDR3 has 14 residues. From germline, CDR1 is SGDLS and CDR2 YYNGEE. V lost 2 bases to trimming and J lost 10 bases; unmatched junction nucleotides: 8. CDR3: CASSVGGAIREQFF. The CDR3 nucleotides are TGTGCCAGCAGCGTCGGGGGGGCTATTCGGGAGCAGTTCTTC. Combining the CDR3 with reference TRBV9 and TRBJ2-1 gives the whole variable domain DSGVTQTPKHLITATGQRVTLRCSPRSGDLSVYWYQQSLDQGLQFLIQYYNGEERAKGNILERFSAQQFPDLHSELNLSSLELGDSALYFCASSVGGAIREQFFGPGTRLTVL.

Only a few counts were recorded for this clonotype. The genes are TRBV11-1 and TRBJ2-6; D could derive from TRBD1 or TRBD2 (5 bases each). V dropped 1 base and J dropped 0 bases, with 16 bases sitting between them. This CDR3 spans 19 amino acids. Germline V gene lookup returns CDR1 SGHAT and CDR2 FQDESV (reference sequence). The CDR3 nucleotides read TGTGCCAGCAGCTTAGGAATGGGGACGGTAAACTCTGGGGCCAACGTCCTGACTTTC. Protein sequence: CASSLGMGTVNSGANVLTF.

This clonotype was counted only a few times. This chain joins TRBV7-9 and TRBJ2-5, with 8 bases matching TRBD1. The ends lost 5 bases at V and 4 bases at J; junction bases unmatched: 6. CDR1 is SEHNR and CDR2 is FQNEAQ in the germline V gene (reference sequence). This CDR3 region has 14 residues. The CDR3 DNA reads TGTGCCAGCAGCCCAAGGGGACAGGCAGAGACCCAGTACTTC. Its translation is CASSPRGQAETQYF.

In this sample, this clonotype turned up once. The chain is built from TRBV19 and TRBJ2-1; D uncertain. Trimming took 3 bases from V and 8 from J, leaving 8 bases between them. Germline assignment: CDR1 LNHDA and CDR2 SQIVND (reference sequence). CDR3 length equals 12 residues. The chain's CDR3 is CASSIGDYEQFF. CDR3 coding DNA: TGTGCCAGTAGTATCGGAGACTATGAGCAGTTCTTC.

This clonotype was observed a few times. The chain recombines TRBV7-9 with TRBJ2-7; no reliable D call. Trimming removed 5 bases at V and 3 bases at J, with 11 bases between. The CDR3 length is 13 residues. CDR1 is SEHNR and CDR2 is FQNEAQ in the germline V gene (reference sequence). The DNA of the CDR3 is TGTGCCAGCAGCAATCTTCCTTTCTACGAGCAGTACTTC. Its translation: CASSNLPFYEQYF.

In nucleotides, the CDR3 is TGTGCCAGCAGCCCCCGTGAAGGTACAACTAGCACAGATACGCAGTATTTT. Amino acids: CASSPREGTTSTDTQYF. This rearrangement joins TRBV7-9 to TRBJ2-3; no clear D gene. The length of the CDR3 is 17 residues. The germline gives CDR1 SEHNR, CDR2 FQNEAQ (reference sequence). V lost 5 bases to trimming and J lost 0 bases, with 18 bases between them.

The V and J genes are TRBV11-1 and TRBJ2-7; 7 bases are a match to TRBD1. The CDR3 is 15 residues long. V shed 0 bases and J 3 bases; nucleotides not matched to a gene: 5. The germline V gene encodes CDR1 SGHAT and CDR2 FQDESV (reference sequence). For the CDR3, the DNA is TGTGCCAGCAGCTTAGCTAGGGGACAGAACTACGAGCAGTACTTC. This translates into CASSLARGQNYEQYF.

Comment on this clonotype: One junction end disagrees with the germline gene, perhaps due to a read error. The rearrangement joins TRBV11-2 to TRBJ2-7, with TRBD1 matching over 8 bases. This CDR3 is built from 12 residues. Looked up from germline, CDR1 is SGHAT and CDR2 is FQNNGV. DNA for the CDR3: TGTGCCAGCAGCCCCGACCTCGGGACAGGTCGCTTC. Translated, it gives CASSPDLGTGRF.

V is TRBV4-1 and J is TRBJ2-2, with D possibly matching TRBD1 (6 bases). The V gene lost 4 bases and the J gene lost 6 bases, with 12 bases spanning the gap. Germline V gene lookup returns CDR1 MGHRA and CDR2 YSYEKL. This CDR3 comprises 14 residues. CDR3 residues: CASSPANRAGELFF. Written as DNA, the CDR3 is TGCGCCAGCAGCCCCGCCAACAGGGCCGGGGAGCTGTTTTTT.

The chain employs TRBV7-9 and TRBJ2-7; D is tentatively TRBD1 or TRBD2 (6 bases each). The length of the CDR3 is 15 residues. Per germline, CDR1 SEHNR and CDR2 FQNEAQ (reference sequence). The V gene lost 4 bases and the J gene lost 4 bases, with 17 bases spanning the gap. CDR3 DNA: TGTGCCAGCAGCTCCCTCGGTTTAGGGGGGTACGAGCAGTACTTC. This codes for CASSSLGLGGYEQYF.